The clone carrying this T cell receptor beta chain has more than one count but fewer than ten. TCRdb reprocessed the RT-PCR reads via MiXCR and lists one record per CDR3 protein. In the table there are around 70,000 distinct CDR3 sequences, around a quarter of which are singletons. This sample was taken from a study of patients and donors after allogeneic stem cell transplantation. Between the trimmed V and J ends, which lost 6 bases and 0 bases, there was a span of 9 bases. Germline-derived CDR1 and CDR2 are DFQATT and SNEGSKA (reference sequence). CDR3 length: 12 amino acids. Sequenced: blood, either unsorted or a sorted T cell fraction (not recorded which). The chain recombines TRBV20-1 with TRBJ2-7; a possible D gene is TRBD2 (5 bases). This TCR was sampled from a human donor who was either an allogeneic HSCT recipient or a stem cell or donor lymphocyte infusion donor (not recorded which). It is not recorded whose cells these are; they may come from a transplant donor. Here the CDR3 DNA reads TGCAGTGCCGGACGGGACTCCTACGAGCAGTACTTC. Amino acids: CSAGRDSYEQYF.